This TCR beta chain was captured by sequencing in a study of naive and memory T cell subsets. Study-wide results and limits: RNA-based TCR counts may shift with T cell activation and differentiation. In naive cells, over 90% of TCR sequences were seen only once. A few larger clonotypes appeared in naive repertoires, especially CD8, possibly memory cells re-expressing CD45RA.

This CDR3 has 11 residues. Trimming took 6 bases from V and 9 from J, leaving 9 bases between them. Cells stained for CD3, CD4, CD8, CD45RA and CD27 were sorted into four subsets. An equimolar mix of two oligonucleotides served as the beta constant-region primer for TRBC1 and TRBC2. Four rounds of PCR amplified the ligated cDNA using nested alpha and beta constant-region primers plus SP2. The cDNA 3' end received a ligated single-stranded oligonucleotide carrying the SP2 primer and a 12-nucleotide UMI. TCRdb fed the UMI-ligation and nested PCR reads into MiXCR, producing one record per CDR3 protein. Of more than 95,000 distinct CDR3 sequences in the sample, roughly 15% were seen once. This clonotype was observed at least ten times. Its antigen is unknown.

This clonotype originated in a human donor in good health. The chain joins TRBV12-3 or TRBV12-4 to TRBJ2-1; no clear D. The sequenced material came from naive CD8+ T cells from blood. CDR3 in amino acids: CASRSLGEQFF. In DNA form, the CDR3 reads TGTGCCAGCAGATCCTTGGGTGAGCAGTTCTTC.